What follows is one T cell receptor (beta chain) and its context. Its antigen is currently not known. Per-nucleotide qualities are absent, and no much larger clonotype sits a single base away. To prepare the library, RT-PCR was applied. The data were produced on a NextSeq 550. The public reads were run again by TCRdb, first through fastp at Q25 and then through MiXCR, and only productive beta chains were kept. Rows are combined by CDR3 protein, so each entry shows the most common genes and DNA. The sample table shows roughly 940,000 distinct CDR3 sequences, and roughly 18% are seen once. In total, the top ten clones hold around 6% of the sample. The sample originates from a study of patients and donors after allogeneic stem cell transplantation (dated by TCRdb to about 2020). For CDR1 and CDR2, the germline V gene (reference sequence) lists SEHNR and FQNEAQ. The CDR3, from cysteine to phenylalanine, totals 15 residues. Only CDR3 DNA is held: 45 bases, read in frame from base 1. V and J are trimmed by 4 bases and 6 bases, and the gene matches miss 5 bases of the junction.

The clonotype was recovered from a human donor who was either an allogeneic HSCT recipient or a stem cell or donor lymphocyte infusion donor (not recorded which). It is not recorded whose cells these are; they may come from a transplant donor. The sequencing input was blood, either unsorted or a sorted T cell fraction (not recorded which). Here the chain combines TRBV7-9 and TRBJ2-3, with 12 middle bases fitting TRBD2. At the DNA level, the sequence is TGTGCCAGCAGCTCCCGGACTAGCGGGAAGGATACGCAGTATTTT. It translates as CASSSRTSGKDTQYF.